This entry features one TCR beta chain sequence. This specimen includes other DNA sequences encoding the same CDR3. The data were taken from a study of blood T cell repertoires in COVID-19. Turning to the study itself: The samples span acute and convalescent COVID-19 from the United States, Italy and Spain.

Profiling relied on immunoSEQ multiplex PCR, and the TCRdb table lists in-frame clones only, not all of them. The sample shows approximately 400,000 clones, roughly nine tenths of them seen only once. The CDR3 loop spans 11 amino acids. The V end was cut by 2 bases, the J end by 6 bases, with 5 bases between. Germline V gives CDR1 MNHNS, CDR2 SASEGT. This chain uses TRBV6-1 with TRBJ2-7; D is unclear. This TCR was recovered from a man aged 40-49 years with acute or convalescent COVID-19. What was sequenced was peripheral blood. The CDR3: CASSESVEQYF. The CDR3 DNA reads as TGTGCCAGCAGTGAATCCGTCGAGCAGTACTTC.